The 26 T cell receptor beta chains below all came from one sample that was sequenced in a study of shared clonotypes between healthy human individuals. Sequencing used immunoSEQ multiplex PCR; TCRdb keeps in-frame clones, though not all of them. This table holds about 510,000 clones, 60% to 80% found once. Sequencing was carried out using PBMCs. All receptors derive from a woman aged 35 to 49 in good health. Some clones in this sample may be carry-over from other donors' samples.

This clone was observed a handful of times. V gene TRBV21-1 combines with J gene TRBJ2-7; the table names TRBD1, a call not compared with the DNA. TRBV21-1 is a recognized pseudogene. CDR3 size: 17 residues. Written as DNA, the CDR3 is TGTGCCAGCAGCAAAGTAAGGGACAGGCCCACTAACTACGAGCAGTACTTC. Its translation is CASSKVRDRPTNYEQYF.

V gene TRBV19 combines with J gene TRBJ2-2, with D perhaps TRBD2 (6 bases). The CDR3 is 15 amino acids. In germline, CDR1 is LNHDA, CDR2 SQIVND (reference sequence). Trimming removed 3 bases from V and 8 bases from J, with 16 bases in between. The CDR3 nucleotides are TGTGCCAGTAGTATCGCCCTAACCGGAGGGGGGGAGCTGTTTTTT. Translating it yields CASSIALTGGGELFF.

The chain employs TRBV10-3 and TRBJ2-1; 13 bases match TRBD2. This CDR3 comprises 15 residues. Germline-derived CDR1 and CDR2 are ENHRY and SYGVKD. V lost 4 bases and J lost 6; bases outside the gene matches: 3. The CDR3 region is CAISVGLAGTNEQFF. CDR3 in DNA: TGTGCCATCAGTGTGGGACTAGCGGGGACCAATGAGCAGTTCTTC.

The CDR3 DNA follows: TGTGCCAGCAGCCCGGACAGGGCCTACGAGCAGTACTTC. Encoded protein: CASSPDRAYEQYF. The chain has TRBV7-9 and TRBJ2-7; 8 positions match TRBD1. V trimming: 5 bases; J trimming: 2 bases; junction bases outside the gene matches: 2. In germline, CDR1 is SEHNR, CDR2 FQNEAQ (reference sequence). CDR3 length: 13 residues.

V gene TRBV4-1 combines with J gene TRBJ2-3, with D maybe TRBD2 (6 bases). Germline CDR1 reads MGHRA; CDR2 reads YSYEKL. V was clipped by 0 bases and J by 5 bases, with 15 bases between them. The CDR3 runs to 16 residues. The CDR3 coding sequence is TGCGCCAGCAGCCAAGATTTGGGGGGACGTCAAGATACGCAGTATTTT. This encodes CASSQDLGGRQDTQYF.

The chain carries TRBV6-1 and TRBJ2-7; 8 nucleotides align to TRBD1. This CDR3 spans 13 amino acids. Germline V gene sequence: CDR1 MNHNS, CDR2 SASEGT. The junction had 2 bases not matched to a gene; V was cut back by 5 bases and J by 2 bases. The CDR3 bases are TGTGCCAGCAGTACACAGGGGGCCTACGAGCAGTACTTC. Encoded protein: CASSTQGAYEQYF.

Remarks on this clone: The sample carries other DNA sequences with the same CDR3. The genes are TRBV19 and TRBJ2-5; unclear D gene. Germline V gives CDR1 LNHDA, CDR2 SQIVND (reference sequence). Trimming pared 1 base from V and 2 bases from J, leaving 5 bases between. This CDR3 comprises 13 residues. CDR3 nucleotide sequence: TGTGCCAGTAGTATAGCTGGACAAGAGACCCAGTACTTC. Its translation is CASSIAGQETQYF.

This rearrangement joins TRBV2 to TRBJ2-5; 7 nucleotides line up with TRBD2. Trimming took 6 bases from V and 1 from J; bases not matched to a gene: 2. This CDR3 comprises 13 residues. CDR1 SNHLY and CDR2 FYNNEI come from the germline V gene. CDR3 bases: TGTGCCAGCAGGTGGACTAGCCAAGAGACCCAGTACTTC. Encoded protein: CASRWTSQETQYF.

The rearrangement joins TRBV11-2 to TRBJ1-1; D call uncertain. This CDR3 comprises 12 residues. Per germline, CDR1 SGHAT and CDR2 FQNNGV. The germline V and J ends were trimmed by 3 bases and 6 bases, with 8 bases remaining between them. The CDR3 DNA is TGTGCCAGCAGCTTTGATCGGGCTGAAGCTTTCTTT. Translation: CASSFDRAEAFF.

The rearrangement joins TRBV4-1 to TRBJ2-2; 7 nucleotides match TRBD1. Looked up from germline, CDR1 is MGHRA and CDR2 is YSYEKL. V shed 3 bases, J shed 8 bases, and the junction held 6 bases outside the gene matches. The CDR3 contains 14 residues. The CDR3 sequence is CASSQRRGPGELFF. The CDR3, as DNA: TGCGCCAGCAGCCAGCGTAGGGGGCCGGGGGAGCTGTTTTTT.

Worth noting for this clone: The same CDR3 can be traced to other DNA sequences in this sample. This sequence joins TRBV7-2 and TRBJ2-1, with a possible D match to TRBD2 (6 bases). The CDR3 consists of 15 residues. Per germline, CDR1 SGHTA and CDR2 FQGNSA. The V gene lost 3 bases and the J gene lost 0 bases, with 9 bases spanning the gap. CDR3 bases: TGTGCCAGCAGCTTGGAGGGTAGCTCCTACAATGAGCAGTTCTTC. This sequence encodes CASSLEGSSYNEQFF.

The gene calls are TRBV28 and TRBJ2-7, with a possible D match to TRBD1 (5 bases). The CDR3 is 13 amino acids. Germline values: CDR1 MDHEN, CDR2 SYDVKM. V was clipped by 4 bases and J by 3 bases, with 10 bases between them. This CDR3 reads CASSSIDSYEQYF. The CDR3 DNA follows: TGTGCCAGCAGTTCAATTGACAGCTACGAGCAGTACTTC.

The genes are TRBV6-5 and TRBJ2-7; D is unclear. With 2 bases removed from V and 7 bases from J, the gap between germline ends came to 9 bases. This CDR3 has 12 amino acids. Germline lookup yields CDR1 MNHEY and CDR2 SVGAGI. CDR3 amino acids: CASSYQTGEQYF. The CDR3 DNA follows: TGTGCCAGCAGTTACCAGACGGGTGAGCAGTACTTC.

The chain uses TRBV5-1 and TRBJ2-2; 10 nucleotides agree with TRBD1. Trimming at V came to 0 bases and at J to 4 bases, leaving 9 bases not matched to a gene. The germline CDR1 and CDR2 sequences are SGHRS and YFSETQ. The length of the CDR3 is 18 residues. The DNA of the CDR3 is TGCGCCAGCAGCTTGGGGACAGGGGGTTGGCAGAGCACCGGGGAGCTGTTTTTT. Amino acid sequence: CASSLGTGGWQSTGELFF.

The V gene is TRBV4-1, the J gene TRBJ2-7; D is ambiguous. Per the germline V gene, CDR1 is MGHRA and CDR2 is YSYEKL. CDR3 length: 15 residues. Trimming left V 4 bases short and J 3 bases short, with 16 bases between. The CDR3: CASSLNPDGNYEQYF. CDR3 sequence (DNA): TGCGCCAGCAGCCTAAACCCCGACGGAAACTACGAGCAGTACTTC.

This rearrangement joins TRBV28 to TRBJ1-5, with D possibly being TRBD1 (5 bases). With 6 bases removed from V and 0 bases from J, the gap between germline ends came to 18 bases. CDR3 length: 17 residues. Germline-derived CDR1 and CDR2 are MDHEN and SYDVKM. CDR3 amino acids: CASRGTATDYSNQPQHF. CDR3 sequence (DNA): TGTGCCAGCAGAGGGACCGCGACCGATTATAGCAATCAGCCCCAGCATTTT.

The chain carries TRBV7-8 and TRBJ1-1; D is unresolved. Germline values: CDR1 SGHVS, CDR2 FQNEAQ. CDR3 length: 13 residues. V was trimmed by 3 bases and J by 7 bases, leaving 12 bases between them. CDR3 in amino acids: CASSFEALGEAFF. In DNA, the CDR3 is TGTGCCAGCAGCTTTGAGGCGTTGGGTGAAGCTTTCTTT.

This chain's CDR3 is CASSPGLAEETQYF. CDR3 nucleotides: TGTGCCAGCAGCCCAGGACTAGCTGAAGAGACCCAGTACTTC. The rearrangement joins TRBV4-2 to TRBJ2-5, with 8 bases aligning to TRBD2. CDR1 is LGHNA, CDR2 YNFKEQ, per germline. J lost 3 bases, V lost 4 bases, and 4 bases had no gene match. The CDR3 consists of 14 residues.

CDR3 coding DNA: TGTGCCAGCAGTGAACAAATTAGAACAGATACGCAGTATTTT. Translating gives CASSEQIRTDTQYF. The chain has TRBV25-1 and TRBJ2-3, with D unresolved. This CDR3 is built from 14 residues. Germline V gene sequence: CDR1 MGHDK, CDR2 SYGVNS. Trimming removed 2 bases at V and 3 bases at J, with 9 bases between.

The V gene is TRBV28, the J gene TRBJ2-2, with D possibly TRBD1 on 5 matching bases. CDR3 length: 12 residues. V was trimmed by 6 bases and J by 7 bases, leaving 9 bases between them. The V gene's germline CDR1 is MDHEN and CDR2 SYDVKM. The CDR3 loop is CASSQGDGELFF. CDR3 nucleotides: TGTGCCAGCAGCCAAGGGGACGGGGAGCTGTTTTTT.

The V gene is TRBV5-1, the J gene TRBJ1-1, with D possibly matching TRBD1 (5 bases). CDR1 and CDR2 (germline): SGHRS, YFSETQ. The CDR3 spans 14 residues. Trimming took off 1 base at V and 4 bases at J, with 11 bases between the two ends. The CDR3 protein is CASSLWQGATEAFF. The CDR3 coding sequence is TGCGCCAGCAGCTTGTGGCAGGGTGCCACTGAAGCTTTCTTT.

The V call is TRBV4-1, the J call TRBJ2-7; D is possibly TRBD2 (6 bases). This CDR3 contains 15 residues. V dropped 4 bases and J dropped 0 bases, with 13 bases sitting between them. Germline CDR1 reads MGHRA; CDR2 reads YSYEKL. This CDR3 is CASSPGDGSSYEQYF. The CDR3 nucleotides read TGCGCCAGCAGCCCCGGGGACGGGAGCTCCTACGAGCAGTACTTC.

The chain is built from TRBV15 and TRBJ2-3, with 11 bases identical to TRBD2. V trimming: 0 bases; J trimming: 3 bases; junction bases outside the gene matches: 8. The CDR3 is 18 amino acids. Looked up from germline, CDR1 is LNHNV and CDR2 is YYDKDF (reference sequence). The DNA of the CDR3 is TGTGCCACCAGCAGAGATGGTCTTAGCGGGAGGGAAACAGATACGCAGTATTTT. This gives the protein CATSRDGLSGRETDTQYF.

V and J are TRBV30 and TRBJ2-5; a possible D gene is TRBD2 (7 bases). From germline, CDR1 is GTSNPN and CDR2 SVGIG (reference sequence). V lost 3 bases, J lost 4 bases, and 21 bases lay in between. The CDR3 has 16 residues. The CDR3 coding sequence is TGTGCCTGGAGAGGCAGGGGTCCCGGGAGGATAGAGACCCAGTACTTC. Its protein product is CAWRGRGPGRIETQYF.

The chain links TRBV5-1 to TRBJ2-1, with D possibly TRBD2 on 6 matching bases. With 0 bases removed from V and 7 bases from J, the gap between germline ends came to 17 bases. CDR3 length: 16 amino acids. CDR1 SGHRS and CDR2 YFSETQ come from the germline V gene. The CDR3 DNA sequence: TGCGCCAGCAGCTTGGAACGACTAGGGGATAGAAATGAGCAGTTCTTC. Translated, it gives CASSLERLGDRNEQFF.

About this clone itself: Other DNA sequences in this specimen translate into the identical CDR3. CDR3 loop: CASSLEGAGYGYTF. The CDR3 coding sequence is TGCGCCAGCAGCTTGGAGGGGGCGGGCTATGGCTACACCTTC. The V call is TRBV5-1, the J call TRBJ1-2; 7 bases are a match to TRBD1. With V trimmed by 0 bases and J by 4 bases, 3 bases remained unmatched. The germline CDR1 and CDR2 sequences are SGHRS and YFSETQ. The CDR3 contains 14 residues.